Following are 24 T cell receptor beta chains from one sample sequenced in a study of cytomegalovirus exposure and HLA in healthy donors. A multiplex PCR was run with 60 Vbeta primers and 13 Jbeta primers. Sequencing was performed with immunoSEQ multiplex PCR; in TCRdb, only in-frame clones are kept and a portion is missing. This listing includes 200,000 to 250,000 clones. The sample consisted of PBMCs. These receptors were collected from a girl aged 2-10 years in good health and CMV-seropositive.

The V gene is TRBV27, the J gene TRBJ2-7, with a weak D call TRBD2 (5 bases). CDR1 is MNHEY and CDR2 is SMNVEV in the germline V gene (reference sequence). The CDR3 covers 12 residues. V lost 4 bases and J 6 bases, leaving 10 bases between the germline ends. The CDR3 protein is CASSSRRREQYF. The CDR3 DNA reads TGTGCCAGCAGTTCACGGAGGCGCGAGCAGTACTTC.

The CDR3 nucleotides are TGTGCCAGCAGCTTGGCTATATCCACAGATACGCAGTATTTT. Amino acid sequence: CASSLAISTDTQYF. V usage is TRBV5-4 and J usage is TRBJ2-3; D is undetermined. The CDR3 loop spans 14 amino acids. V lost 0 bases and J lost 2, with 7 bases in between. The germline V gene encodes CDR1 SGHNT and CDR2 YYREEE (reference sequence).

The rearrangement uses TRBV7-2 and TRBJ1-2; 8 positions agree with TRBD1. The germline V gene has CDR1 SGHTA and CDR2 FQGNSA. This CDR3 region has 17 residues. The V segment lost 6 bases and the J segment 3 bases; nucleotides outside the gene matches: 15. The CDR3 DNA reads as TGTGCCAGCAGGGCCGGCAGGGGGCTCCTCATTGACTATGGCTACACCTTC. This codes for CASRAGRGLLIDYGYTF.

The chain has TRBV29-1 and TRBJ2-7, with a weak D call TRBD2 (6 bases). The CDR3 is 14 residues long. Trimming removed 6 bases at V and 0 bases at J, with 15 bases between. The germline gives CDR1 SQVTM, CDR2 ANQGSEA. CDR3 DNA: TGCAGCGTGGGGGGTAGGTTTACCTCCTACGAGCAGTACTTC. This gives the protein CSVGGRFTSYEQYF.

This chain joins TRBV18 and TRBJ2-1; 10 nucleotides align to TRBD2. Germline assignment: CDR1 KGHSH and CDR2 LQKENI. V shed 4 bases and J 6 bases; nucleotides not matched to a gene: 9. This CDR3 is 16 amino acids long. The CDR3 region is CASSLLGTSESNEQFF. In DNA form, the CDR3 reads TGTGCCAGCTCACTGCTCGGGACTAGCGAGAGCAATGAGCAGTTCTTC.

This chain links TRBV5-5 with TRBJ2-5, with 7 bases aligning to TRBD2. The V gene end was trimmed by 7 bases and the J gene end by 2 bases; junction bases not matched to a gene: 11. The germline CDR1 and CDR2 sequences are SGHKS and YYEKEE (reference sequence). The CDR3 runs 15 residues. The CDR3 nucleotides are TGTGCCAGCGGTCCCTATGCGGGAGCACAAGAGACCCAGTACTTC. It specifies CASGPYAGAQETQYF. Together with reference TRBV5-5 and TRBJ2-5, the CDR3 gives the full variable domain: DAGVTQSPTHLIKTRGQQVTLRCSPISGHKSVSWYQQVLGQGPQFIFQYYEKEERGRGNFPDRFSARQFPNYSSELNVNALLLGDSALYLCASGPYAGAQETQYFGPGTRLLVL.

The V call is TRBV6-6, the J call TRBJ1-1; 7 positions match TRBD1. CDR1 and CDR2 from the germline V gene are MNHNY and SVGAGI (reference sequence). The ends lost 5 bases at V and 0 bases at J; junction bases unmatched: 9. The CDR3 is made up of 16 amino acids. The CDR3 loop reads CASSGPPGQLNTEAFF. CDR3 nucleotides: TGTGCCAGCAGTGGCCCTCCGGGACAGCTGAACACTGAAGCTTTCTTT.

CDR3 in DNA: TGTGCCAGCAGTACCCGGACAGGGGGCGAGCAGTACTTC. As protein: CASSTRTGGEQYF. V is TRBV6-1 and J is TRBJ2-7, with TRBD1 matching 10 bases. The junction had 4 bases not matched to a gene; V was cut back by 5 bases and J by 6 bases. Germline loops: CDR1 MNHNS, CDR2 SASEGT. The CDR3 loop spans 13 amino acids.

This chain links TRBV27 with TRBJ2-1; D gene ambiguous. CDR1 is MNHEY, CDR2 SMNVEV, per germline (reference sequence). This CDR3 spans 14 amino acids. Trimming cost V 5 bases and J 10 bases, with 18 bases left between them. The chain's CDR3 is CASSIKFSAREQFF. The CDR3 nucleotides read TGTGCCAGCAGTATAAAGTTCTCCGCACGGGAGCAGTTCTTC.

J is TRBJ2-1 and V is TRBV28, with 8 bases aligning to TRBD1. The length of the CDR3 is 15 residues. Trimming cost V 7 bases and J 3 bases; bases outside gene matches: 8. Germline CDR1 and CDR2: MDHEN and SYDVKM. The CDR3 coding sequence is TGTGCCAGCAACCGGGGGACAGGCTTCTACAATGAGCAGTTCTTC. It yields the protein CASNRGTGFYNEQFF.

This chain uses TRBV5-4 with TRBJ2-3; D not resolved. The CDR3 runs to 13 residues. Germline CDR1 and CDR2: SGHNT and YYREEE (reference sequence). Trimming removed 1 base at V and 0 bases at J, with 3 bases between. The CDR3 DNA is TGTGCCAGCAGCTTGACTAGCACAGATACGCAGTATTTT. Translating gives CASSLTSTDTQYF.

The gene calls are TRBV28 and TRBJ1-2, with 7 bases aligning to TRBD1. Germline lookup yields CDR1 MDHEN and CDR2 SYDVKM. V lost 8 bases to trimming and J lost 5 bases; unmatched junction nucleotides: 5. The CDR3 extends over 12 amino acids. The CDR3 DNA reads TGTGCCAGCGAAAGGACAGGATATGGCTACACCTTC. Its translation is CASERTGYGYTF.

The CDR3 reads CSVSYREAFF. The CDR3 DNA follows: TGCAGCGTTTCTTATCGTGAAGCTTTCTTT. The chain is built from TRBV29-1 and TRBJ1-1; no definite D call. Trimming removed 5 bases from V and 7 bases from J, with 8 bases in between. CDR1 and CDR2 from the germline V gene are SQVTM and ANQGSEA. This CDR3 has 10 amino acids.

The rearrangement joins TRBV6-5 to TRBJ2-1, with TRBD2 matching 8 bases. This CDR3 comprises 15 residues. From germline, CDR1 is MNHEY and CDR2 SVGAGI. V trimming: 2 bases; J trimming: 7 bases; junction bases outside the gene matches: 7. The CDR3 bases are TGTGCCAGCAGTTACCCAGCGGGAGCTGGGAATGAGCAGTTCTTC. Protein product: CASSYPAGAGNEQFF.

The genes are TRBV7-6 and TRBJ1-1; TRBD1 agrees at 8 bases. J was trimmed by 6 bases and V by 3 bases; bases with no gene match: 3. Germline lookup yields CDR1 SGHVS and CDR2 FNYEAQ. This CDR3 is 13 amino acids long. The CDR3 nucleotides read TGTGCCAGCAGCTTTGGACAGGGCTCTGAAGCTTTCTTT. It is translated as CASSFGQGSEAFF.

V and J are TRBV5-5 and TRBJ2-1; 11 bases are shared with TRBD2. The germline V gene encodes CDR1 SGHKS and CDR2 YYEKEE (reference sequence). The CDR3 loop spans 19 amino acids. Trimming cost V 4 bases and J 9 bases; bases outside gene matches: 21. The CDR3 is CASSPALRVAGGPTGEQFF. In nucleotides, the CDR3 is TGTGCCAGCAGCCCTGCCCTTAGAGTAGCGGGAGGGCCCACAGGTGAGCAGTTCTTC.

This rearrangement joins TRBV2 to TRBJ2-2; the D gene is possibly TRBD1 (6 bases). This CDR3 region has 14 residues. V lost 6 bases, J lost 5 bases, and 13 bases lay in between. Germline V gene sequence: CDR1 SNHLY, CDR2 FYNNEI. The CDR3 reads CASRQGVATGELFF. CDR3 coding DNA: TGTGCCAGCAGACAGGGCGTAGCGACCGGGGAGCTGTTTTTT.

The chain uses TRBV27 and TRBJ1-2; 7 bases fit TRBD1. V lost 2 bases to trimming and J lost 6 bases; unmatched junction nucleotides: 12. There are 16 residues in the CDR3. Germline V gene sequence: CDR1 MNHEY, CDR2 SMNVEV (reference sequence). The CDR3 is CASSLGRTGDPHGYTF. CDR3 in DNA: TGTGCCAGCAGTTTAGGACGTACAGGGGACCCACATGGCTACACCTTC.

The V call is TRBV27, the J call TRBJ1-2, with D maybe TRBD1 (6 bases). The CDR3 totals 14 residues. V lost 2 bases, J lost 4 bases, and 11 bases lay in between. Germline loops: CDR1 MNHEY, CDR2 SMNVEV (reference sequence). CDR3 bases: TGTGCCAGCAGTTTAAGGGGACAAACCTATGGCTACACCTTC. Residues: CASSLRGQTYGYTF.

The rearrangement uses TRBV7-2 and TRBJ2-5; 8 nucleotides match TRBD2. Trimming cost V 3 bases and J 5 bases; bases outside gene matches: 11. CDR3 length equals 16 residues. Germline V gives CDR1 SGHTA, CDR2 FQGNSA. CDR3 nucleotides: TGTGCCAGCAGCTTGAGCGGGGGTTTCCAAGGGGAGACCCAGTACTTC. Protein product: CASSLSGGFQGETQYF.

The chain links TRBV9 to TRBJ2-5; possibly TRBD2 for D (6 bases). The germline V and J ends were trimmed by 4 bases and 0 bases, with 10 bases remaining between them. This CDR3 is built from 14 residues. Germline CDR1 and CDR2: SGDLS and YYNGEE. As DNA, the CDR3 is TGTGCCAGCAGCCCCCGGGACTACCAAGAGACCCAGTACTTC. Protein product: CASSPRDYQETQYF.

The chain is built from TRBV6-1 and TRBJ1-1; D remains unclear. CDR1 and CDR2 (germline): MNHNS, SASEGT. This CDR3 has 14 residues. The V and J ends lost 2 bases and 0 bases respectively, with 7 bases between them. The CDR3 DNA reads TGTGCCAGCAGTGAACGAGGTTTGAACACTGAAGCTTTCTTT. Protein product: CASSERGLNTEAFF.

The rearrangement joins TRBV7-8 to TRBJ2-7, with 15 nucleotides matching TRBD2. J lost 7 bases, V lost 10 bases, and 2 bases had no gene match. This CDR3 region has 12 residues. Germline lookup yields CDR1 SGHVS and CDR2 FQNEAQ. This chain's CDR3 is CATGTSGREQYF. The CDR3 nucleotides are TGTGCCACCGGGACTAGCGGGAGGGAGCAGTACTTC. Full variable domain (outside the CDR3, taken from reference TRBV7-8 and TRBJ2-7): GAGVSQSPRYKVAKRGQDVALRCDPISGHVSLFWYQQALGQGPEFLTYFQNEAQLDKSGLPSDRFFAERPEGSVSTLKIQRTQQEDSAVYLCATGTSGREQYFGPGTRLTVT.

J is TRBJ2-7 and V is TRBV20-1; D call uncertain. The CDR3 extends over 10 amino acids. V lost 0 bases to trimming and J lost 5 bases, with 2 bases between them. CDR1 is DFQATT and CDR2 is SNEGSKA in the germline V gene (reference sequence). CDR3 region: CSARDNEQYF. CDR3 bases: TGCAGTGCTAGAGATAACGAGCAGTACTTC.